The clone carrying this TCR beta chain is called medium-sized based on its frequency. Antigen specificity is unknown. TRB amplification used around 0.25 ug of peripheral blood genomic DNA. One tube held mixed TRB-A and TRB-B primer pools for touch-down PCR. No DNA is given; TCRdb re-called the multiplex PCR reads and lists each CDR3 protein once. The sample's table shows some 5,700 distinct CDR3 sequences. The germline V gene encodes CDR1 LNHDA and CDR2 SQIVND (reference sequence). This CDR3 is built from 13 residues. The data derive from a study of T cell clusters in autoimmune cytopenias. General observations from the study: No cluster-lack signature appeared between secondary cytopenia and chronic lymphocytic leukemia patients, apparently due to lymphoma masking. TRB repertoire shifts in secondary cytopenia and chronic lymphocytic leukemia mostly reflected lymphoma, not autoimmunity.

These data are also associated with another study on T cell repertoires in aging, cancer and after chemotherapy. That study reports: Age-matched healthy donors had significantly more diverse, less clonal blood TCR repertoires than untreated cancer patients. Loss of evenness, beyond lost richness, contributed to age-related TCR diversity decline in cancer patients.

This chain joins TRBV19 and TRBJ2-7. Sequencing was carried out using peripheral blood. The TCR sequence derives from a human donor in good health. CDR3 amino acids: CASSISSSYEQYF.